One and the same sample provided the 26 T cell receptor beta chains below, sequenced in a study of cytomegalovirus exposure and HLA in healthy donors. PCR employed 60 Vbeta and 13 Jbeta primers. The table came from immunoSEQ multiplex PCR; TCRdb's copy has only in-frame clones and leaves some out. The repertoire holds fewer than 200,000 clones, with 82% as singletons. The sequencing sample was made of PBMCs. The receptors here all came from a man in his forties or fifties in good health and CMV-seropositive.

The rearrangement uses TRBV19 and TRBJ2-2, with 10 bases identical to TRBD2. Germline loops: CDR1 LNHDA, CDR2 SQIVND (reference sequence). Trimming cost V 7 bases and J 6 bases; bases outside gene matches: 11. This CDR3 is 16 amino acids long. CDR3 bases: TGTGCCAGTAACCCGAGCGGGGGGGCGGGCTCCGGGGAGCTGTTTTTT. Encoded protein: CASNPSGGAGSGELFF.

V gene TRBV19 combines with J gene TRBJ2-1, with TRBD2 matching over 9 bases. Germline-derived CDR1 and CDR2 are LNHDA and SQIVND (reference sequence). J was trimmed by 2 bases and V by 5 bases; bases with no gene match: 4. This CDR3 has 15 amino acids. CDR3 in DNA: TGTGCCAGTAGTCCTCCTAGCGGGGCCTACAATGAGCAGTTCTTC. This encodes CASSPPSGAYNEQFF.

The chain combines TRBV19 with TRBJ1-6; D is ambiguous. Germline V lookup: CDR1 LNHDA, CDR2 SQIVND (reference sequence). The CDR3 length is 14 residues. With 4 bases removed from V and 2 bases from J, the gap between germline ends came to 6 bases. Written as DNA, the CDR3 is TGTGCCAGTAGTACCACGGCCTATAATTCACCCCTCCACTTT. Translated: CASSTTAYNSPLHF.

V is TRBV19 and J is TRBJ2-1; TRBD2 is a possible D gene (6 bases). The CDR3 is 15 residues long. Germline V gene sequence: CDR1 LNHDA, CDR2 SQIVND (reference sequence). The germline V and J ends were trimmed by 5 bases and 4 bases, with 15 bases remaining between them. CDR3 sequence: CASSPTSSAYNEQFF. The CDR3 DNA reads as TGTGCCAGTAGTCCAACTAGCAGCGCGTACAATGAGCAGTTCTTC.

The rearrangement uses TRBV29-1 and TRBJ1-1; D is possibly TRBD1 (6 bases). CDR3 length: 14 residues. The germline V and J ends were trimmed by 7 bases and 2 bases, with 17 bases remaining between them. CDR1 is SQVTM and CDR2 is ANQGSEA in the germline V gene. The chain's CDR3 is CSGSNRASNTEAFF. CDR3 DNA sequence: TGCAGCGGTAGTAACAGGGCGAGTAACACTGAAGCTTTCTTT. The full variable domain, its missing parts supplied by reference TRBV29-1 and TRBJ1-1, is SAVISQKPSRDICQRGTSLTIQCQVDSQVTMMFWYRQQPGQSLTLIATANQGSEATYESGFVIDKFPISRPNLTFSTLTVSNMSPEDSSIYLCSGSNRASNTEAFFGQGTRLTVV.

This clone was found once. This chain connects TRBV7-9 to TRBJ2-2; no firm D call. Germline V gene data show CDR1 as SEHNR and CDR2 as FQNEAQ (reference sequence). V lost 3 bases and J 0 bases, leaving 5 bases between the germline ends. The CDR3 has 14 amino acids. This chain's CDR3 is CASSFSTNTGELFF. As DNA, the CDR3 is TGTGCCAGCAGCTTTAGTACGAACACCGGGGAGCTGTTTTTT.

The gene calls are TRBV13 and TRBJ2-1; possible D gene TRBD1, 6 bases. The CDR3 is made up of 15 amino acids. Trimming pared 5 bases from V and 4 bases from J, leaving 15 bases between. Germline values: CDR1 PRHDT, CDR2 FYEKMQ (reference sequence). The CDR3 DNA is TGTGCCAGCAGCCCCCGGACAGTCGGGTACAATGAGCAGTTCTTC. Translating gives CASSPRTVGYNEQFF.

The J gene is TRBJ1-3, the V gene TRBV28; possible D gene TRBD1, 6 bases. Germline V gene data show CDR1 as MDHEN and CDR2 as SYDVKM. The CDR3 length is 16 residues. The V end lost 5 bases, the J end lost 2 bases, and 16 bases lay between the germline ends. Written as DNA, the CDR3 is TGTGCCAGCAGTCCAGACAGGAGTAAAACTGGAAACACCATATATTTT. Its translation is CASSPDRSKTGNTIYF.

The chain carries TRBV5-6 and TRBJ2-7; 7 bases fit TRBD2. Germline V lookup: CDR1 SGHDT, CDR2 YYEEEE. This CDR3 is built from 16 residues. Trimming at V came to 4 bases and at J to 4 bases, leaving 14 bases not matched to a gene. In DNA form, the CDR3 reads TGTGCCAGCAGCCCCACCCACGGCGGGAGTGGGTACGAGCAGTACTTC. Translation: CASSPTHGGSGYEQYF.

This clone was observed a handful of times. The chain is built from TRBV5-4 and TRBJ2-3; 13 nucleotides line up with TRBD2. This CDR3 region has 18 residues. Germline CDR1 reads SGHNT; CDR2 reads YYREEE (reference sequence). Trimming cost V 0 bases and J 1 base; bases outside gene matches: 5. CDR3 sequence: CASSLAGTSGTGTDTQYF. The CDR3 nucleotides read TGTGCCAGCAGCTTGGCCGGGACTAGCGGGACCGGCACAGATACGCAGTATTTT.

The chain employs TRBV6-5 and TRBJ1-1; D is undetermined. Germline lookup yields CDR1 MNHEY and CDR2 SVGAGI. This CDR3 has 13 residues. V was pared by 2 bases and J by 3 bases, with 7 bases between. CDR3 sequence (DNA): TGTGCCAGCAGTTACGGCAGGTACACTGAAGCTTTCTTT. Amino acid sequence: CASSYGRYTEAFF.

The rearrangement joins TRBV5-6 to TRBJ2-1, with a tentative D call TRBD1 (6 bases). Germline V gives CDR1 SGHDT, CDR2 YYEEEE. Trimming left V 1 base short and J 5 bases short, with 10 bases between. The CDR3 totals 14 residues. The CDR3 DNA reads as TGTGCCAGCAGCTTGAAGTGGGACAACAATGAGCAGTTCTTC. This sequence encodes CASSLKWDNNEQFF.

V gene TRBV5-6 combines with J gene TRBJ2-2, with D unclear. Germline V gene data show CDR1 as SGHDT and CDR2 as YYEEEE. This CDR3 has 13 residues. V gave up 2 bases and J gave up 3 bases, with 5 bases separating them. Here the CDR3 reads CASSFGYTGELFF. The CDR3 DNA is TGTGCCAGCAGCTTTGGCTACACCGGGGAGCTGTTTTTT.

The chain couples TRBV30 to TRBJ2-1; D perhaps matches TRBD1 (5 bases). Trimming cost V 3 bases and J 6 bases, with 12 bases left between them. Per germline, CDR1 GTSNPN and CDR2 SVGIG (reference sequence). There are 13 residues in the CDR3. The CDR3 coding sequence is TGTGCCTGGAGGCCAGACAGCGCCAATGAGCAGTTCTTC. This translates into CAWRPDSANEQFF.

The rearrangement links TRBV6-1 to TRBJ2-7; the D gene is possibly TRBD1 (6 bases). Deletions cut 2 bases from V and 2 bases from J, with 10 bases between. CDR1 MNHNS and CDR2 SASEGT come from the germline V gene. The CDR3 is made up of 14 amino acids. The CDR3 protein is CASSENRAPYEQYF. In DNA form, the CDR3 reads TGTGCCAGCAGTGAAAACAGGGCTCCCTACGAGCAGTACTTC.

Concerning this clone itself: At one of its ends the junction is not consistent with the germline gene, which may arise from a read error. The rearrangement links TRBV7-9 to TRBJ2-6; possible D gene TRBD1, 5 bases. Germline CDR1 SEHNR, CDR2 FQNEAQ (reference sequence). The CDR3 is made up of 18 amino acids. CDR3 DNA sequence: TGTGCCAGCAGCTTTCCCTCCGGACCGATCTCTGGGGCCAACGGCCTGACTTTC. It encodes CASSFPSGPISGANGLTF.

The CDR3 bases are TGTGCCAGCACCCGGACAGGGACAGAGACCCAGTACTTC. It encodes CASTRTGTETQYF. This chain joins TRBV6-1 and TRBJ2-5, with 8 bases aligning to TRBD1. V lost 7 bases to trimming and J lost 4 bases; unmatched junction nucleotides: 5. The CDR3 contains 13 residues. CDR1 and CDR2 from the germline V gene are MNHNS and SASEGT.

A few counts support this clone. J is TRBJ2-3 and V is TRBV6-5; D ambiguous. Germline assignment: CDR1 MNHEY and CDR2 SVGAGI. This CDR3 has 14 amino acids. The germline V and J ends were trimmed by 0 bases and 2 bases, with 6 bases remaining between them. CDR3 nucleotide sequence: TGTGCCAGCAGTTACTCTCCTGTCACAGATACGCAGTATTTT. It yields the protein CASSYSPVTDTQYF.

This rearrangement joins TRBV30 to TRBJ2-7; 9 bases match TRBD2. The CDR3 spans 15 residues. Germline V gene data show CDR1 as GTSNPN and CDR2 as SVGIG (reference sequence). V was clipped by 0 bases and J by 2 bases; unmatched bases: 5. CDR3 sequence: CAWSVRTSETYEQYF. The DNA of the CDR3 is TGTGCCTGGAGTGTAAGGACTAGCGAGACCTACGAGCAGTACTTC.

This chain uses TRBV19 with TRBJ1-1; 9 bases agree with TRBD1. This CDR3 comprises 19 residues. The V segment lost 1 base and the J segment 1 base; nucleotides outside the gene matches: 13. Germline-derived CDR1 and CDR2 are LNHDA and SQIVND (reference sequence). The CDR3 spells CASSIGRWDRVFRNTEAFF. CDR3 in DNA: TGTGCCAGTAGTATAGGCCGATGGGACAGGGTTTTTCGGAACACTGAAGCTTTCTTT.

This sequence joins TRBV7-6 and TRBJ1-1; D uncertain. The germline V gene encodes CDR1 SGHVS and CDR2 FNYEAQ. CDR3 length equals 12 residues. V was pared by 1 base and J by 7 bases, with 7 bases between. The CDR3 sequence is CASSLGQNEAFF. The DNA of the CDR3 is TGTGCCAGCAGCTTAGGCCAGAATGAAGCTTTCTTT.

This clone occurred a few times. V and J are TRBV5-6 and TRBJ1-2, with 8 nucleotides matching TRBD1. CDR3 size: 13 residues. In germline, CDR1 is SGHDT, CDR2 YYEEEE. V was clipped by 4 bases and J by 12 bases; unmatched bases: 11. The CDR3: CASSIGQGGGHTF. The CDR3 DNA reads as TGTGCCAGCAGCATCGGACAGGGTGGAGGCCACACCTTC.

The chain is built from TRBV4-3 and TRBJ1-2, with 7 bases that match TRBD1. V shed 0 bases and J 4 bases; nucleotides not matched to a gene: 8. Germline V gene data show CDR1 as LGHNA and CDR2 as YSLEER. CDR3 length: 16 residues. The CDR3 is CASSQDPRQGFYGYTF. CDR3 coding DNA: TGCGCCAGCAGCCAAGATCCGCGACAGGGTTTCTATGGCTACACCTTC.

The chain carries TRBV15 and TRBJ2-2; 9 bases are a match to TRBD2. J gave up 5 bases and V 3 bases, and 13 bases lay outside the gene matches. The CDR3 is 18 amino acids. Germline CDR1 LNHNV, CDR2 YYDKDF (reference sequence). This CDR3 is CATSRETSGGWRTGELFF. CDR3 nucleotide sequence: TGTGCCACCAGCAGGGAGACTAGCGGAGGTTGGCGGACCGGGGAGCTGTTTTTT. The complete variable domain, with remaining parts taken from reference TRBV15 and TRBJ2-2, reads DAMVIQNPRYQVTQFGKPVTLSCSQTLNHNVMYWYQQKSSQAPKLLFHYYDKDFNNEADTPDNFQSRRPNTSFCFLDIRSPGLGDTAMYLCATSRETSGGWRTGELFFGEGSRLTVL.

The J gene is TRBJ2-5, the V gene TRBV7-8; perhaps TRBD2 as D (6 bases). Trimming shortened V by 0 bases and J by 5 bases, and 13 bases separated the two germline ends. The CDR3 covers 15 residues. Per the germline V gene, CDR1 is SGHVS and CDR2 is FQNEAQ. The CDR3 here is CASSLAAGGGETQYF. CDR3 sequence (DNA): TGTGCCAGCAGCTTAGCCGCCGGGGGAGGTGAGACCCAGTACTTC.

The chain combines TRBV28 with TRBJ2-7; D uncertain. The V end lost 4 bases, the J end lost 3 bases, and 13 bases lay between the germline ends. There are 14 residues in the CDR3. Per the germline V gene, CDR1 is MDHEN and CDR2 is SYDVKM. CDR3: CASSSPLAIYEQYF. CDR3 nucleotides: TGTGCCAGCAGTTCCCCCCTCGCTATCTACGAGCAGTACTTC.